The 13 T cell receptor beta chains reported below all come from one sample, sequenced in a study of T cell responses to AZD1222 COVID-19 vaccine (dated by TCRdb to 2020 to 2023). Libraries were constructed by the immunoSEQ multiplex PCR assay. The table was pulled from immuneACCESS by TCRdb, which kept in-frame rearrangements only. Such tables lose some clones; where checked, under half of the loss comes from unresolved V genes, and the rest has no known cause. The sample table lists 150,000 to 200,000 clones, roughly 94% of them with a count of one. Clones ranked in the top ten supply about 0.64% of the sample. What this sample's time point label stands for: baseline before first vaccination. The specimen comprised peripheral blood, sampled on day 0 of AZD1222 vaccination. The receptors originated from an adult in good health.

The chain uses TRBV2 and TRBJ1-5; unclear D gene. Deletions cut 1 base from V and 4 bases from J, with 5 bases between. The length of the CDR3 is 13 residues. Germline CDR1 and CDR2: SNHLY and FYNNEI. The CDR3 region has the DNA TGTGCCAGCAGTGAAGACAGAAATCAGCCCCAGCATTTT. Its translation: CASSEDRNQPQHF.

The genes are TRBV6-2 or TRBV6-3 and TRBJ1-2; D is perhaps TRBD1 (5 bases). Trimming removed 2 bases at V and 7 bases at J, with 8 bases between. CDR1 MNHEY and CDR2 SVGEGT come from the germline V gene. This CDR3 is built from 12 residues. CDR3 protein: CASSYGAVGYTF. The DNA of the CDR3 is TGTGCCAGCAGTTACGGGGCGGTTGGCTACACCTTC.

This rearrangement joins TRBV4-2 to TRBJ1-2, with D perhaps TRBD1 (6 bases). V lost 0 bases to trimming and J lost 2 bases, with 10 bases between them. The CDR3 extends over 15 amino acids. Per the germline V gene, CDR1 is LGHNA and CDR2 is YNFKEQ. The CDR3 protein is CASSQENRVNYGYTF. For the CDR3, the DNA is TGTGCCAGCAGCCAAGAGAACAGGGTAAACTATGGCTACACCTTC.

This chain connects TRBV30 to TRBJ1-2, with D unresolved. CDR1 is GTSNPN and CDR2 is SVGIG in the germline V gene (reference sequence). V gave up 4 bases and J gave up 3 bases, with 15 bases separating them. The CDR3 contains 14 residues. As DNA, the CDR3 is TGTGCCTGGACTGCCATGAGGGTCTACTATGGCTACACCTTC. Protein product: CAWTAMRVYYGYTF.

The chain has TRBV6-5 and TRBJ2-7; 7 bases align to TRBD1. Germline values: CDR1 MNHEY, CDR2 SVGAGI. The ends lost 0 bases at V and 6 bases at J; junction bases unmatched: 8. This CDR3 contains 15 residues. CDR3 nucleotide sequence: TGTGCCAGCAGTTACTCGGCGACAGGGCCCGGCGAGCAGTACTTC. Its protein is CASSYSATGPGEQYF.

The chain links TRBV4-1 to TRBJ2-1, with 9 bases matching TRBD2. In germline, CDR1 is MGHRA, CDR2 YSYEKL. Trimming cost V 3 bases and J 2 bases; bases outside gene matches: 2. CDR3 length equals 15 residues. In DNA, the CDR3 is TGCGCCAGCAGCCAGGGGACTAGCCCCTACAATGAGCAGTTCTTC. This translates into CASSQGTSPYNEQFF.

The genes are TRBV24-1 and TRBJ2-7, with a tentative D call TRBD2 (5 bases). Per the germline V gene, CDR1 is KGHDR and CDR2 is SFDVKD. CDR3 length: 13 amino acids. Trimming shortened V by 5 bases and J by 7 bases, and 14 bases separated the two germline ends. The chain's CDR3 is CATSGTSSSEQYF. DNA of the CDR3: TGTGCCACCAGTGGGACTTCAAGTTCGGAGCAGTACTTC.

CDR3 sequence (DNA): TGTGCCAGCAGCTTGGGCCGCTCAGGGCTCACAGAGACCCAGTACTTC. Protein: CASSLGRSGLTETQYF. The chain recombines TRBV5-4 with TRBJ2-5; maybe TRBD1 (5 bases). Per the germline V gene, CDR1 is SGHNT and CDR2 is YYREEE (reference sequence). The CDR3 sequence is 16 residues long. V was cut by 0 bases and J by 4 bases, with 16 bases left in between.

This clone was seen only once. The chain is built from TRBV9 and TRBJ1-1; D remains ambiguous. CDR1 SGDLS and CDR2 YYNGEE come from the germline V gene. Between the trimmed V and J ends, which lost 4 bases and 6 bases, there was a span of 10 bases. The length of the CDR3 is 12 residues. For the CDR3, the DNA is TGTGCCAGCAGCCCCGGCGGGGCTGAAGCTTTCTTT. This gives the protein CASSPGGAEAFF.

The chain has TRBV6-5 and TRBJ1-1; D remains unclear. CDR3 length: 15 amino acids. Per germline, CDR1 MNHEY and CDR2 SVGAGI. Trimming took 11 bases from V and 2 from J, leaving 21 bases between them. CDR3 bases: TGTGCCGGCACCCGTGGGTACAGCATTAACACTGAAGCTTTCTTT. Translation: CAGTRGYSINTEAFF.

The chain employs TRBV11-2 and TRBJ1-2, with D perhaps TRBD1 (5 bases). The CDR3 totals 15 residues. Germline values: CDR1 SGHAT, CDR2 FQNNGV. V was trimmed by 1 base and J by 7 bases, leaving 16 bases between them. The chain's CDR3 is CASSLAGSRMSGYTF. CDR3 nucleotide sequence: TGTGCCAGCAGCTTAGCAGGGAGTAGAATGTCTGGCTACACCTTC.

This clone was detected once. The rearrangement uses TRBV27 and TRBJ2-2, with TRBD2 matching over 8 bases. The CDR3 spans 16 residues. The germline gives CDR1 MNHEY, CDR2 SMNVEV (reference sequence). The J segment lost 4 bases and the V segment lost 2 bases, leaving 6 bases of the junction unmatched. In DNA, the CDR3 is TGTGCCAGCAGTTTAATTGGGACTAGTGGCACCGGGGAGCTGTTTTTT. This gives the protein CASSLIGTSGTGELFF.

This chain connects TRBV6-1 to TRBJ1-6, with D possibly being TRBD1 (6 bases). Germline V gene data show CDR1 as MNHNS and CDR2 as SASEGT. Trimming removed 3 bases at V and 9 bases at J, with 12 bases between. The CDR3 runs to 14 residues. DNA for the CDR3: TGTGCCAGCAGTGATGGGGGGCTAAGTTCACCCCTCCACTTT. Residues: CASSDGGLSSPLHF.